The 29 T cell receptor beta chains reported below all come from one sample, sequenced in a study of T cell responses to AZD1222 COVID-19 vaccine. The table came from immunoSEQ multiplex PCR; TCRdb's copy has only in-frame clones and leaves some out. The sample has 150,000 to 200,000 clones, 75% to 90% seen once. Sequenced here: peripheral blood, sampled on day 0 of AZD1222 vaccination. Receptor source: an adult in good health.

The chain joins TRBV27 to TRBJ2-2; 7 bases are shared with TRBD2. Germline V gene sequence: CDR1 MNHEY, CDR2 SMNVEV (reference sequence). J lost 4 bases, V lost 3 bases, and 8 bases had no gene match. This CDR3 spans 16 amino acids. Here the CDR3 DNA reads TGTGCCAGCAGTTTGTTAGGGAGGGAGAGCACCGGGGAGCTGTTTTTT. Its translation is CASSLLGRESTGELFF.

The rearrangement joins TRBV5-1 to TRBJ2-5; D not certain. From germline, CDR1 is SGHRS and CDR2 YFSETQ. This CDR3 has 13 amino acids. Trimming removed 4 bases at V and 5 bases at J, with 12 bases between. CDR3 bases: TGCGCCAGCAGCGTGCCAGTTGGGGAGACCCAGTACTTC. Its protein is CASSVPVGETQYF.

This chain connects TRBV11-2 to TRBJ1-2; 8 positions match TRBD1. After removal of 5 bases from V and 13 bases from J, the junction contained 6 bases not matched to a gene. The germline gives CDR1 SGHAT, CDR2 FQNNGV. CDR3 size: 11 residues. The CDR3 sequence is CASSTRQGTTF. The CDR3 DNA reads TGTGCCAGCAGCACCCGACAGGGGACCACCTTC.

The CDR3 coding sequence is TGTGCCAGCAGGATGGGGACAGGGGTCTATGGCTACACCTTC. Translating gives CASRMGTGVYGYTF. V gene TRBV6-5 combines with J gene TRBJ1-2; the match to TRBD1 covers 10 bases. V dropped 6 bases and J dropped 4; count of bases not matched to a gene: 5. Germline CDR1 reads MNHEY; CDR2 reads SVGAGI. The CDR3 consists of 14 residues.

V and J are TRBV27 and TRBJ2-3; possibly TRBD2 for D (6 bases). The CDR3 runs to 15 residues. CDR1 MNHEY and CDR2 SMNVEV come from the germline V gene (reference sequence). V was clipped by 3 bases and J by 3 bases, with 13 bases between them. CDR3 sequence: CASSFMAGRTDTQYF. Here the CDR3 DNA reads TGTGCCAGCAGTTTTATGGCGGGGAGAACAGATACGCAGTATTTT.

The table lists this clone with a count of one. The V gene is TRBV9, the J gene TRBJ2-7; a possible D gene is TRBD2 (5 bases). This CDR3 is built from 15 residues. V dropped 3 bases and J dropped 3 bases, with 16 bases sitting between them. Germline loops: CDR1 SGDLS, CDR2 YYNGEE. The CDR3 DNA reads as TGTGCCAGCAGCGCCCCTCGAACCGGGGACTACGAGCAGTACGTC. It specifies CASSAPRTGDYEQYV.

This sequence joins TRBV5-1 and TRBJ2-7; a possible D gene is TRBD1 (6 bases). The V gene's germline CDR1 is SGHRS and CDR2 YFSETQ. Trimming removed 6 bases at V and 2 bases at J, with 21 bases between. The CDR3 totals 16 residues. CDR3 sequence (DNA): TGCGCCAGCATTTATTCCCAGGGGACGGACACCTACGAGCAGTACGTC. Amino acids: CASIYSQGTDTYEQYV.

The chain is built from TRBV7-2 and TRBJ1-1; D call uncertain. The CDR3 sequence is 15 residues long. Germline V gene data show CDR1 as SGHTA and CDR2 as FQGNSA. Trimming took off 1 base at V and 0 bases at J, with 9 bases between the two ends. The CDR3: CASSLVGGMNTEAFF. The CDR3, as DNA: TGTGCCAGCAGCTTAGTGGGAGGCATGAACACTGAAGCTTTCTTT.

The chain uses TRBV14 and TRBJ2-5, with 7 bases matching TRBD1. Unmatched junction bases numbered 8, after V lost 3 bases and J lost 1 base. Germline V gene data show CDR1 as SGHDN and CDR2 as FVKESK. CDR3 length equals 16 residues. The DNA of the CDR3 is TGTGCCAGCAGCCAGGAGGACAGGTACTTCCAAGAGACCCAGTACTTC. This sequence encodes CASSQEDRYFQETQYF.

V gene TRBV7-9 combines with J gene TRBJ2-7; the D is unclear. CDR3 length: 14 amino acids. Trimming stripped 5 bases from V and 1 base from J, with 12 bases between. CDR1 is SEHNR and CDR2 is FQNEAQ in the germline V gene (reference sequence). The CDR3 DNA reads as TGTGCCAGCAGCCGAGACCTCGGATCCTACGAGCAGTACTTC. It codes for CASSRDLGSYEQYF. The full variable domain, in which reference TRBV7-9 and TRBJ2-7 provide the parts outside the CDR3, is DTGVSQNPRHKITKRGQNVTFRCDPISEHNRLYWYRQTLGQGPEFLTYFQNEAQLEKSRLLSDRFSAERPKGSFSTLEIQRTEQGDSAMYLCASSRDLGSYEQYFGPGTRLTVT.

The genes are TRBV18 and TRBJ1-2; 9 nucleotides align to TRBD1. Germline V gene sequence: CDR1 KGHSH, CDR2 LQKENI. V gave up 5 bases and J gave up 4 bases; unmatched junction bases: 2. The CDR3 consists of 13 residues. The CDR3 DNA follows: TGTGCCAGCTCAGAGACAGGGGGCTATGGCTACACCTTC. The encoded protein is CASSETGGYGYTF. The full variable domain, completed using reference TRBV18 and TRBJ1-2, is NAGVMQNPRHLVRRRGQEARLRCSPMKGHSHVYWYRQLPEEGLKFMVYLQKENIIDESGMPKERFSAEFPKEGPSILRIQQVVRGDSAAYFCASSETGGYGYTFGSGTRLTVV.

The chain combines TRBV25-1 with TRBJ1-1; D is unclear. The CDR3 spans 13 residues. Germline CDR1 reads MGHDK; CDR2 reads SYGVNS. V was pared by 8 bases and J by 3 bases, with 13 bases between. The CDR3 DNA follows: TGTGCCAGCTGGGCGGTATCTGACACTGAAGCTTTCTTT. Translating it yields CASWAVSDTEAFF.

The CDR3 DNA is TGTGCCAGCGGTTTGACACAGGCTAGTGCCACTGAAGCTTTCTTT. Amino acids: CASGLTQASATEAFF. The J gene is TRBJ1-1, the V gene TRBV6-5; maybe TRBD1 (5 bases). The germline CDR1 and CDR2 sequences are MNHEY and SVGAGI. This CDR3 spans 15 amino acids. Trimming shortened V by 8 bases and J by 4 bases, and 20 bases separated the two germline ends.

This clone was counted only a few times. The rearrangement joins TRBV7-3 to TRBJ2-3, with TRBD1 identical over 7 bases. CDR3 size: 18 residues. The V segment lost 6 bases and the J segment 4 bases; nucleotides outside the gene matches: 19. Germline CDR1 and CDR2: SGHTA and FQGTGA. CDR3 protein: CASSRQGTSPSGADTQYF. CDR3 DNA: TGTGCCAGCAGTCGACAGGGAACAAGCCCCTCTGGCGCAGATACGCAGTATTTT.

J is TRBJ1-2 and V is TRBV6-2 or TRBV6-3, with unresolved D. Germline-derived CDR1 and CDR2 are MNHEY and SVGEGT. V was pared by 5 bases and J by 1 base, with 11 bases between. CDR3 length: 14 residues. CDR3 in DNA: TGTGCCAGCAGTAGACAAGCCGGTAACTATGGCTACACCTTC. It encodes CASSRQAGNYGYTF.

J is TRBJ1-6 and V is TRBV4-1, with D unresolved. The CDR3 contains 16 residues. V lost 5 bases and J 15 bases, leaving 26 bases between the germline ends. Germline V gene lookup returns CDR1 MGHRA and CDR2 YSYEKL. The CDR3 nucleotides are TGCGCCAGCAGCAAAGGAGGCGAGTCCCCTCGAAAGCTCCTCCACTTT. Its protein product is CASSKGGESPRKLLHF.

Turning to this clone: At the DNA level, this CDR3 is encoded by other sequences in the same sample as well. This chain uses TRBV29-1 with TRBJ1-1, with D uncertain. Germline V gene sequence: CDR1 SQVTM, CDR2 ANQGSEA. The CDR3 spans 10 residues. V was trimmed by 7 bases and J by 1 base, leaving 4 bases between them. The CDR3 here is CSGQNTEAFF. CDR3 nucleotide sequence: TGCAGCGGACAGAACACTGAAGCTTTCTTT. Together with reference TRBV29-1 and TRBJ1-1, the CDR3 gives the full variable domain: SAVISQKPSRDICQRGTSLTIQCQVDSQVTMMFWYRQQPGQSLTLIATANQGSEATYESGFVIDKFPISRPNLTFSTLTVSNMSPEDSSIYLCSGQNTEAFFGQGTRLTVV.

This CDR3 reads CASSLTGTGVEETQYF. CDR3 sequence (DNA): TGCGCCAGCAGCTTGACCGGGACAGGGGTAGAAGAGACCCAGTACTTC. The chain couples TRBV5-1 to TRBJ2-5, with 10 bases matching TRBD1. The germline V gene encodes CDR1 SGHRS and CDR2 YFSETQ. The V gene end was trimmed by 1 base and the J gene end by 3 bases; junction bases not matched to a gene: 6. CDR3 length: 16 residues.

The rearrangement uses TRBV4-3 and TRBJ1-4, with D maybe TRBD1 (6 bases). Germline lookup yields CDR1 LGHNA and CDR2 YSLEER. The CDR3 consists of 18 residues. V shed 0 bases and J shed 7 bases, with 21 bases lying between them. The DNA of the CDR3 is TGCGCCAGCAGCCAAGATGGAACAGGGCATAATCGGGCTGAAAAACTGTTTTTT. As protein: CASSQDGTGHNRAEKLFF.

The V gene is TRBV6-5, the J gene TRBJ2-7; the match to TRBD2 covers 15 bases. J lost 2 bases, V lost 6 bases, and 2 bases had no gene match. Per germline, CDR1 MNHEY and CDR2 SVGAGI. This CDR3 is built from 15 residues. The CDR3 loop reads CASRGLAGGAYEQYV. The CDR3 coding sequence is TGTGCCAGCAGAGGACTAGCGGGGGGGGCCTACGAGCAGTACGTC.

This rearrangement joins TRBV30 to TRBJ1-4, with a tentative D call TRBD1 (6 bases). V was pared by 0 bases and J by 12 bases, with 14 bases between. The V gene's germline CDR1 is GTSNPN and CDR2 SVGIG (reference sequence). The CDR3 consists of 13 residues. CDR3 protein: CAWSVVRDNQLFF. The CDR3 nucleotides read TGTGCCTGGAGTGTTGTAAGGGACAATCAACTGTTTTTT.

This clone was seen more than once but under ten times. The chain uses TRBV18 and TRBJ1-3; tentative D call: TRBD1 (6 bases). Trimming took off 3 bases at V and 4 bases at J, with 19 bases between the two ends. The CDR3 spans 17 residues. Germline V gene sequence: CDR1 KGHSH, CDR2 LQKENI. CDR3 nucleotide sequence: TGTGCCAGCTCACCCCAATCTCGGACAGATCGGGGAAACACCATATATTTT. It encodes CASSPQSRTDRGNTIYF. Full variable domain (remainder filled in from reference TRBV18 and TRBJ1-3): NAGVMQNPRHLVRRRGQEARLRCSPMKGHSHVYWYRQLPEEGLKFMVYLQKENIIDESGMPKERFSAEFPKEGPSILRIQQVVRGDSAAYFCASSPQSRTDRGNTIYFGEGSWLTVV.

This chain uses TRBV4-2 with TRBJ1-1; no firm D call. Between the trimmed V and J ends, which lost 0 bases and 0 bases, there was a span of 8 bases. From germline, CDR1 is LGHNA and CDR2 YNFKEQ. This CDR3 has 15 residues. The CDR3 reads CASSQDELVNTEAFF. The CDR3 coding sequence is TGTGCCAGCAGCCAAGATGAGTTGGTGAACACTGAAGCTTTCTTT.

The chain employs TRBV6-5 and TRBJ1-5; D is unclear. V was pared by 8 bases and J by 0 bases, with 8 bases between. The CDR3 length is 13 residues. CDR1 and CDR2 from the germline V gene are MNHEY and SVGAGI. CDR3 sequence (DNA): TGTGCCAGCGGCAGGAATAGCAATCAGCCCCAGCATTTT. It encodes CASGRNSNQPQHF.

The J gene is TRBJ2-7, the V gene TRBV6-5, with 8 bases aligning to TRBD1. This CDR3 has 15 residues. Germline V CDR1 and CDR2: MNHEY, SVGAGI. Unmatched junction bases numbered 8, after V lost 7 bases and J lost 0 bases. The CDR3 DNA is TGTGCCAGCACTGCGGGACAGGCTCTCTCCTACGAGCAGTACGTC. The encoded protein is CASTAGQALSYEQYV.

CDR3 amino acids: CASSVGQANSYEQYF. The CDR3 DNA sequence: TGTGCCAGCAGCGTAGGACAGGCTAACTCCTACGAGCAGTACTTC. This chain uses TRBV9 with TRBJ2-7; perhaps TRBD1 as D (6 bases). The germline V and J ends were trimmed by 0 bases and 0 bases, with 10 bases remaining between them. The CDR3 length is 15 residues. Germline V lookup: CDR1 SGDLS, CDR2 YYNGEE.

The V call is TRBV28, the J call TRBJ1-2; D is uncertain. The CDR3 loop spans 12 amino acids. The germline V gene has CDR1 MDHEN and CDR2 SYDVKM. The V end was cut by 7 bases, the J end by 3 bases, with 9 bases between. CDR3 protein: CASNVGDYGYTF. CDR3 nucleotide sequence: TGTGCCAGCAATGTTGGGGACTATGGCTACACCTTC.

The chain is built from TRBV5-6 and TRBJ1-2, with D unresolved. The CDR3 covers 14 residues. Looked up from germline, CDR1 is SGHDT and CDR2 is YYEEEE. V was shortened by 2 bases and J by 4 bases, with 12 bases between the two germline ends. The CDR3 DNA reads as TGTGCCAGCAGCTTCCCTCCCGAATTCTATGGCTACACCTTC. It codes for CASSFPPEFYGYTF.

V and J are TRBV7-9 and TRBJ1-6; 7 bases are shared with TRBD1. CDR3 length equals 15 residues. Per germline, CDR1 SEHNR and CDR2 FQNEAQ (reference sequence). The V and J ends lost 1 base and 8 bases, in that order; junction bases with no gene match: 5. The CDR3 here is CASSLVAGGYSPLHF. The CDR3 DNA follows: TGTGCCAGCAGCTTAGTGGCAGGGGGATATTCACCCCTCCACTTT.